A selection of T cell receptor beta chains follows, all from one sample in a study of shared clonotypes between healthy human individuals. TCRdb's copy holds only in-frame clones and misses some; the assay was immunoSEQ multiplex PCR. This table has over a million clones, about 96% appearing once. The sequenced sample consisted of naive CD4+ T cells sorted from blood. These receptors were taken from a man between 25 and 39 years old in good health. Each CDR3 is given without its conserved first and last residue. The order of the fields is CDR3 protein, J gene, V gene.

cdr3_aa: ASSVGEGVEEQY
j_call: TRBJ2-7
v_call: TRBV9

cdr3_aa: ASSNQGASGNTIY
j_call: TRBJ1-3
v_call: TRBV19

cdr3_aa: SVDVREARDTQY
j_call: TRBJ2-3
v_call: TRBV29-1

cdr3_aa: ASSLVGGAGGPQH
j_call: TRBJ1-5
v_call: TRBV7-8

cdr3_aa: ARSPVVSGTDTQY
j_call: TRBJ2-3
v_call: TRBV5-3

cdr3_aa: ASSPGQGWSGELF
j_call: TRBJ2-2
v_call: TRBV6-1

cdr3_aa: ASSRAISDTQY
j_call: TRBJ2-3
v_call: TRBV11-3

cdr3_aa: ASSPIRAGGSSYEQY
j_call: TRBJ2-7
v_call: TRBV18

cdr3_aa: ASSPEGSWGSSSTDTQY
j_call: TRBJ2-3
v_call: TRBV28

cdr3_aa: ASSVLSGYNEQF
j_call: TRBJ2-1
v_call: TRBV9

cdr3_aa: ASSKQGNGYT
j_call: TRBJ1-2
v_call: TRBV2

cdr3_aa: ASRVGTHYEQY
j_call: TRBJ2-7
v_call: TRBV6-1

cdr3_aa: ASSLPGTSGPPQETQY
j_call: TRBJ2-5
v_call: TRBV5-1

cdr3_aa: ASSSQAGYGYT
j_call: TRBJ1-2
v_call: TRBV6-5

cdr3_aa: ASSLEGAEGNTIY
j_call: TRBJ1-3
v_call: TRBV7-9

cdr3_aa: AEDRGSWAGELF
j_call: TRBJ2-2
v_call: TRBV30

cdr3_aa: ASSHDPGTMNTEAF
j_call: TRBJ1-1
v_call: TRBV7-9

cdr3_aa: ASGTSGPKTNTEAF
j_call: TRBJ1-1
v_call: TRBV28

cdr3_aa: ASSYTGTTPWGNEQF
j_call: TRBJ2-1
v_call: TRBV7-7

cdr3_aa: AASSAFISYEQY
j_call: TRBJ2-7
v_call: TRBV6-1

cdr3_aa: ASSPLRAGVSF
j_call: TRBJ2-1
v_call: TRBV27

cdr3_aa: ASSLAREYEQY
j_call: TRBJ2-7
v_call: TRBV5-1

cdr3_aa: ASTMWTGSAEAF
j_call: TRBJ1-1
v_call: TRBV19

cdr3_aa: ASSNLDWSSYEQY
j_call: TRBJ2-7
v_call: TRBV7-9

cdr3_aa: AITSGQVSSGANVLT
j_call: TRBJ2-6
v_call: TRBV10-3

cdr3_aa: ASSPIQAPPYHGYT
j_call: TRBJ1-2
v_call: TRBV28

cdr3_aa: ASSSTAGANYGYT
j_call: TRBJ1-2
v_call: TRBV9

cdr3_aa: ASSSPQGPTDTQY
j_call: TRBJ2-3
v_call: TRBV27